A single T cell receptor beta chain is shown here with its context. The antigen remains unidentified. The CDR3 spans 14 residues. The V gene lost 4 bases and the J gene lost 8 bases, with 14 bases spanning the gap. Germline V CDR1 and CDR2: MNHEY, SMNVEV (reference sequence). The source of the sample is a study of T cell repertoires in cytomegalovirus infection. Overall study context: The public TCR beta signatures pointed to both CMV infection and matching HLA type.

Using its own MiXCR run on the reads, TCRdb lists one record per CDR3 protein. Here the sample spans some 700,000 distinct CDR3 sequences, less than 40% being singletons. Study outcomes and limitations: Clonotypes of TCR beta that were HLA-C-restricted and CMV-specific dominated the ex vivo response. Totalled public TCR beta family frequency picked out people who carried CMV plus the relevant HLA.

Sequencing was done on a sample of PBMCs. The clonotype originates from a human donor in good health (CMV status not recorded). Some clones in this sample may be carry-over from other donors' samples. The J gene is TRBJ1-4, the V gene TRBV27; tentatively, D is TRBD1 (5 bases). The DNA for the CDR3 is TGTGCCAGCAGTTCCATGCAGGGCTACGAAAAACTGTTTTTT. Amino acid sequence: CASSSMQGYEKLFF.